The present T cell receptor (beta chain) was sequenced within a study of CD8+CD57+ T cells in acquired aplastic anemia. Across the whole study: DNA per sorted CD4+ or CD8+ sample ranged roughly 0.19 to 30 ug, averaging roughly 3.5 ug. General study points: Patients did not significantly differ from controls in CD8+ Simpson's diversity. Patients shared around 30 CD8+ CDR3 sequences with controls.

On this clonotype itself: Its antigen is not identified.

Profiles of TCR beta VDJ and CDR3 were generated from a genomic DNA template. TCRdb itself ran the reads through MiXCR, one entry per CDR3 protein. The sample holds approximately 470,000 distinct CDR3 sequences, roughly a third seen once. The J segment lost 7 bases and the V segment lost 3 bases, leaving 7 bases of the junction unmatched. Germline lookup yields CDR1 SGHTA and CDR2 FQGNSA. CDR3 length: 15 amino acids. Patients selected for sequencing had displayed CD8+CD57+ cell expansion by flow cytometry. Everyone among the patients had severe acquired aplastic anemia. This TCR was recovered from a human donor with aplastic anemia. Sequenced: sorted CD4+, CD8+, or CD8+CD57+ T cells (not recorded which) from PBMCs. The V call is TRBV7-2, the J call TRBJ1-5; 9 nucleotides agree with TRBD1. CDR3 protein: CASSFYRGQGQPQHF. In DNA, the CDR3 is TGTGCCAGCAGCTTTTACAGGGGGCAAGGGCAGCCCCAGCATTTT.